This TCR beta chain came from a study of CD8+CD57+ T cells in acquired aplastic anemia. Study background: Isolated CD4+ and CD8+ cells, once sorted, yielded DNA averaging about 3 ug. Study-wide results and caveats: Approximately 30 was the count of CD8+ CDR3 sequences that patients shared with controls. Researchers reported that CD8+ Simpson's diversity was not significantly different in patients versus controls.

Comment on this clonotype: Its target is not known.

V was clipped by 6 bases and J by 2 bases, with 13 bases between them. The CDR3 loop spans 14 amino acids. The germline V gene has CDR1 SGHRS and CDR2 YFSETQ. For CDR3 and TCR beta VDJ profiling, genomic DNA was the template used. TCRdb reanalysed the reads using MiXCR and keeps one entry per CDR3 protein. The top ten hold 46% of the sample, which has roughly 180,000 distinct CDR3 sequences, around 66% seen once. This chain joins TRBV5-1 and TRBJ2-3, with D possibly TRBD1 on 5 matching bases. The receptor comes from a human donor with severe aplastic anemia or a healthy control (not recorded which). The sample taken for sequencing was sorted CD4+, CD8+, or CD8+CD57+ T cells (not recorded which) from PBMCs. CDR3 in amino acids: CASKAGINTDTQYF. Written as DNA, the CDR3 is TGCGCCAGCAAGGCAGGGATTAACACAGATACGCAGTATTTT.